This TCR beta chain was identified during a study of Graves' ophthalmopathy and Graves' hyperthyroidism. This clonotype has just a few counts. As the template, RNA transcripts were used to amplify TCR beta CDR3 regions. Second-round multiplex PCR followed a first-round RT-PCR using HTBI primers. MiXCR, applied by TCRdb to the multiplex PCR reads, yields one record per CDR3 protein. Of around 670,000 distinct CDR3 sequences listed, about 44% are singletons. The CDR3 contains 14 residues. Germline values: CDR1 MGHDK, CDR2 SYGVNS. Trimming shortened V by 6 bases and J by 6 bases, and 14 bases separated the two germline ends.

The sequenced sample was peripheral blood. The V call is TRBV25-1, the J call TRBJ2-2, with D unresolved. The TCR originated in an adult man with Graves' ophthalmopathy. In DNA, the CDR3 is TGTGCCAGCAGCCGATCAGTAGAATCCGGGGAGCTGTTTTTT. Residues: CASSRSVESGELFF.